These 2 T cell receptor beta chains were sequenced from one sample in a study of cytomegalovirus exposure and HLA in healthy donors. The PCR contained 60 Vbeta and 13 Jbeta primers. TCRdb's table, derived via immunoSEQ multiplex PCR, lists solely in-frame clones and lacks some. The sample has 130,000 to 150,000 clones, approximately 80% seen once. The sequenced sample consisted of PBMCs. These receptors all come from a woman in her fifties or sixties in good health and CMV-seropositive.

This chain links TRBV19 with TRBJ1-5; maybe TRBD1 (5 bases). The germline CDR1 and CDR2 sequences are LNHDA and SQIVND (reference sequence). This CDR3 contains 14 residues. V gave up 6 bases and J gave up 0 bases, with 9 bases separating them. CDR3 loop: CASRGGVSNQPQHF. CDR3 nucleotide sequence: TGTGCCAGTAGGGGGGGTGTTAGCAATCAGCCCCAGCATTTT. The entire variable domain, with the rest obtained from reference TRBV19 and TRBJ1-5, is as follows: DGGITQSPKYLFRKEGQNVTLSCEQNLNHDAMYWYRQDPGQGLRLIYYSQIVNDFQKGDIAEGYSVSREKKESFPLTVTSAQKNPTAFYLCASRGGVSNQPQHFGDGTRLSIL.

This clone has only one observation. The rearrangement links TRBV27 to TRBJ2-1; weak D call: TRBD1 (6 bases). Trimming pared 3 bases from V and 6 bases from J, leaving 12 bases between. The CDR3 sequence is 14 residues long. Germline V gene sequence: CDR1 MNHEY, CDR2 SMNVEV (reference sequence). CDR3 loop: CASSFPGQTNEQFF. CDR3 bases: TGTGCCAGCAGTTTTCCTGGACAGACCAATGAGCAGTTCTTC.